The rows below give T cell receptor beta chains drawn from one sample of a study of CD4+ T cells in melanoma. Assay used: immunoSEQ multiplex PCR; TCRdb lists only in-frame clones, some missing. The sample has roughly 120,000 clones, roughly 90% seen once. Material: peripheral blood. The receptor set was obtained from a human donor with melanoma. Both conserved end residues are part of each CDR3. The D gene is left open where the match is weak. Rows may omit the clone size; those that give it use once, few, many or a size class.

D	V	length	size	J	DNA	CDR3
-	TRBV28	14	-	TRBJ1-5	TGTGCCAGCAGTTTATCACGGAGGAATCAGCCCCAGCATTTT	CASSLSRRNQPQHF
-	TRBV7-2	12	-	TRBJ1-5	TGTGCCAGCAGTTTCGGGTGGGAGCCCCAGCATTTT	CASSFGWEPQHF
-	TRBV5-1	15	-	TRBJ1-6	TGCGCCAGCTGTTTGGAGGGGCCCTATAATTCACCCCTCCACTTT	CASCLEGPYNSPLHF
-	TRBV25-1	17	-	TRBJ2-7	TGTGCCAGCAGTGTCTCTCCAGACACATACTACTCCTACGAGCAGTACTTC	CASSVSPDTYYSYEQYF
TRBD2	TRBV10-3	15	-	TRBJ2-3	TGTGCCATCAGTGAGTTCATAGCGGGAGAAGATACGCAGTATTTT	CAISEFIAGEDTQYF
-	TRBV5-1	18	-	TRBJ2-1	TGCGCCAGCAGCTCAACCGGGACAGGGCGAGCGGGAGTAAATGAGCAGTTCTTC	CASSSTGTGRAGVNEQFF
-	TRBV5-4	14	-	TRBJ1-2	TGTGCCAGCAGCTTCGAAAGGAGAATCTATGGCTACACCTTC	CASSFERRIYGYTF
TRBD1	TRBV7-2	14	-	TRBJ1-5	TGTGCCAGCAGCTCCCGACAGGGGGGTCAGCCCCAGCATTTT	CASSSRQGGQPQHF
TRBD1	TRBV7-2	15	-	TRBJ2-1	TGTGCCAGCAGCGGAACGGGACAGAGGATAAATGAGCAGTTCTTC	CASSGTGQRINEQFF
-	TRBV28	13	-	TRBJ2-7	TGTGCCAGCACCGGTGGCGGGGTCTACGAGCAGTACTTC	CASTGGGVYEQYF
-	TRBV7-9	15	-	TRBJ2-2	TGTGCCAGCAGCTTAGTTTCAGCGGGTGTCGGGGAGCTGTTTTTT	CASSLVSAGVGELFF
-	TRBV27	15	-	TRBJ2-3	TGTGCCAGCACTCGGGGGAGGAGCGAGGGAGATACGCAGTATTTT	CASTRGRSEGDTQYF
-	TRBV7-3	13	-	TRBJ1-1	TGTGCCAGCAGATACCAGGAAGGCACTGAAGCTTTCTTT	CASRYQEGTEAFF
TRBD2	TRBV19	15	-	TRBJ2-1	TGTGCCAGTAGTATAAGCGGGATGGGTTACAATGAGCAGTTCTTC	CASSISGMGYNEQFF
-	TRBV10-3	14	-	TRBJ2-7	TGTGCCATCAGTTCCGGCGGCAGGCCCTACGAGCAGTACTTC	CAISSGGRPYEQYF
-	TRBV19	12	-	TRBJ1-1	TGTGCCAGTTTCAGTGACCTCTGGGTAGCTTTCTTT	CASFSDLWVAFF
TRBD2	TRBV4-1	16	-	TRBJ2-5	TGCGCCAGCAGCCAAGTCGGAGGCGGGGGCCAAGAGACCCAGTACTTC	CASSQVGGGGQETQYF
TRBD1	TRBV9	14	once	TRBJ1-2	TGTGCCAGCAGCCCCTGGACAGGGCCACCGGGCTACACCTTC	CASSPWTGPPGYTF
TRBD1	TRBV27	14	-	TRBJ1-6	TGTGCCAGCAGTTCGGACAGGGATGGGTCACCCCTCCACTTT	CASSSDRDGSPLHF
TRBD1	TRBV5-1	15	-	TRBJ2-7	TGCGCCAGCAGCCGTGACAGGGGAGGAGGCTACGAGCAGTACTTC	CASSRDRGGGYEQYF
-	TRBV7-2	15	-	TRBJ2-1	TGTGCCAGCAGCTTCCGCGGGGGCGGGGGTAATGAGCAGTTCTTC	CASSFRGGGGNEQFF
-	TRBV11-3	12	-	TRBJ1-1	TGTGCCAGCAGCTCCACCAAGGGGCAAGCTTTCTTT	CASSSTKGQAFF
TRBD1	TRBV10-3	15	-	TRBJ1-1	TGTGCCATCATGGAGACAGGGGGCCGCTATACTGAAGCTTTCTTT	CAIMETGGRYTEAFF
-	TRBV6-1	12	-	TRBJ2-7	TGTGCCAGCAGTGGGACCCGCTACGAGCAGTACTTC	CASSGTRYEQYF
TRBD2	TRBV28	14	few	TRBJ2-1	TGTGCCAGCATCCGGGCGGGAGCTTCCAATGAGCAGTTCTTC	CASIRAGASNEQFF
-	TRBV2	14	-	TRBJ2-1	TGTGCCAGCAGTGTCTCGACTAGCAGGGGTGAGCAGTTCTTC	CASSVSTSRGEQFF
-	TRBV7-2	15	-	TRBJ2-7	TGTGCCAGCAGCTTATGGGTCTCTGGCGGCCGGGAGCAGTACTTC	CASSLWVSGGREQYF
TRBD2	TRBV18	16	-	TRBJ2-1	TGTGCCAGCTCAAGGTTTCGGGAGGGCGCCTACAATGAGCAGTTCTTC	CASSRFREGAYNEQFF
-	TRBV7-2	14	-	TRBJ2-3	TGTGCCAGCAGCTTAAATATTGGGACAGATACGCAGTATTTT	CASSLNIGTDTQYF
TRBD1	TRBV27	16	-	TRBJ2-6	TGTGCCAGCGGTTCGACAGGGAGCTCTGGGGCCAACGTCCTGACTTTC	CASGSTGSSGANVLTF
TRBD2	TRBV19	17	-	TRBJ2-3	TGTGCCAGTACTGGGACTAGCGGGGGGCCGAGCACAGATACGCAGTATTTT	CASTGTSGGPSTDTQYF
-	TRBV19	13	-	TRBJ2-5	TGTGCCAGTAGTCCCAGGGTCCAAGAGACCCAGTACTTC	CASSPRVQETQYF
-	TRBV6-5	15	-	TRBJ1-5	TGTGCCAGCAGTTACTCAGGAAATAGCAATCAGCCCCAGCATTTT	CASSYSGNSNQPQHF
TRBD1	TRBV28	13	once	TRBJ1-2	TGTGCCAGCAGTTTCCGACAGGGCTATGGCTACACCTTC	CASSFRQGYGYTF
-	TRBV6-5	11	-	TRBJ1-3	TGTGCCAGCACCTCGGGTAACACCATATATTTT	CASTSGNTIYF
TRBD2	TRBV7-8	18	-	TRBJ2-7	TGTGCCAGCAGCTTAGTGGGACTAGCGGGAGTCAGATCCTACGAGCAGTACTTC	CASSLVGLAGVRSYEQYF
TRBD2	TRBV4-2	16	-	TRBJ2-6	TGTGCCAGCAGCCAAGGGCGGGGGAGGGGGGCCAACGTCCTGACTTTC	CASSQGRGRGANVLTF
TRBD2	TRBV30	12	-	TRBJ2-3	TGTGCCTGGAGTGTAGCGGGAACTACGCAGTATTTT	CAWSVAGTTQYF
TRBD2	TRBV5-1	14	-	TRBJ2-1	TGCGCCAGCAGCTTCTCGCGGGGGGGCTCAGAGCCGTTCTTC	CASSFSRGGSEPFF
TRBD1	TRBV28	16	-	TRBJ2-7	TGTGCCAGCAGTTTACGCCTCCGGACAGGGGCCTACGAGCAGTACTTC	CASSLRLRTGAYEQYF
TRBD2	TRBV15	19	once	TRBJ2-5	TGTGCCACCAGCAGAGGGAGGGGACTAGCGGGGGGCCCCGGGGAGACCCAGTACTTC	CATSRGRGLAGGPGETQYF
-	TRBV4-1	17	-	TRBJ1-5	TGCGCCAGCAGCCAAGATAGGTATGGAGGGGTAGGATCCCCCCAGCATTTT	CASSQDRYGGVGSPQHF
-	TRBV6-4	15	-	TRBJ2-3	TGTGCCAGCAGTGAAAATCCGGGGAGGACAGATACGCAGTATTTT	CASSENPGRTDTQYF
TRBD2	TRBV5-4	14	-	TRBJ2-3	TGTGCCAGCAGCCGGGACTACTATACAGATACGCAGTATTTT	CASSRDYYTDTQYF
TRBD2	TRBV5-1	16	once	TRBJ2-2	TGCGCCAGCAGCCCCCTGAGCGGGGGGAACACCGGGGAGCTGTTTTTT	CASSPLSGGNTGELFF
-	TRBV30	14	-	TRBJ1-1	TGTGCCTGGAGTGTCCACATAACGAACACTGAAGCTTTCTTT	CAWSVHITNTEAFF
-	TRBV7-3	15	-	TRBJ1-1	TGTGCCAGCAGCGGTAGGGTGGGGTTCCACACTGAAGCTTTCTTT	CASSGRVGFHTEAFF
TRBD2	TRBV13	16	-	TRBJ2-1	TGTGCCAGCAGCTTAGTGGGGACTAGCGGGGACAATGAGCAGTTCTTC	CASSLVGTSGDNEQFF
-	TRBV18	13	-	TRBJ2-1	TGTGCCAGCTCAGTCGGCAGTCTCAATGAGCAGTTCTTC	CASSVGSLNEQFF
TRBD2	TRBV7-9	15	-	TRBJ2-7	TGTGCCAGCAGCGAGGGACTAGCGAACTCCTACGAGCAGTACTTC	CASSEGLANSYEQYF
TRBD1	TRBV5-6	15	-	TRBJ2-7	TGTGCCAGCAGCTTGGCCTGGGACAGGGACTACGAGCAGTACTTC	CASSLAWDRDYEQYF
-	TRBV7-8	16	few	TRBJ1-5	TGTGCCAGCAGCTTAGGCACGACACGGTCCAATCAGCCCCAGCATTTT	CASSLGTTRSNQPQHF
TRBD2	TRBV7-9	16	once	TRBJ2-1	TGTGCCAGCAGCTTAAACGGGGGGGCGTCTTACAATGAGCAGTTCTTC	CASSLNGGASYNEQFF